Listed here are 24 T cell receptor beta chains from one sample, sequenced in a study of shared clonotypes between healthy human individuals. CD45RO-negative, CCR7-selected cells formed the naive CD8 fraction, which excluded terminally differentiated effector memory CD45RA+ cells. Clones were sequenced by immunoSEQ multiplex PCR, and TCRdb holds only the in-frame ones, with some missing. The table has a few hundred thousand clones, roughly 95% seen once. The sequenced sample was naive CD8+ T cells sorted from blood. These receptors were collected from a woman aged 25 to 45 in good health.

As regards this clone: The same CDR3 is also encoded by other DNA sequences in this sample. The rearrangement links TRBV27 to TRBJ2-2; perhaps TRBD2 as D (5 bases). The V end lost 0 bases, the J end lost 6 bases, and 5 bases lay between the germline ends. CDR1 is MNHEY and CDR2 is SMNVEV in the germline V gene (reference sequence). The CDR3 consists of 13 residues. The CDR3 sequence is CASSLSGAGELFF. Here the CDR3 DNA reads TGTGCCAGCAGTTTATCGGGAGCCGGGGAGCTGTTTTTT.

The chain uses TRBV28 and TRBJ2-7; no clear D gene. CDR1 is MDHEN and CDR2 is SYDVKM in the germline V gene. Trimming shortened V by 5 bases and J by 1 base, and 18 bases separated the two germline ends. The length of the CDR3 is 16 residues. In DNA form, the CDR3 reads TGTGCCAGCAGTCCTATCAGTCCGGGCATTTCCTACGAGCAGTACTTC. Translated: CASSPISPGISYEQYF.

This chain uses TRBV28 with TRBJ1-5; D is ambiguous. Germline loops: CDR1 MDHEN, CDR2 SYDVKM. CDR3 size: 12 residues. Trimming removed 5 bases at V and 8 bases at J, with 10 bases between. The CDR3 reads CASSPHSEPQHF. The CDR3 coding sequence is TGTGCCAGCAGTCCGCACAGCGAGCCCCAGCATTTT. The full variable domain, completed using reference TRBV28 and TRBJ1-5, is DVKVTQSSRYLVKRTGEKVFLECVQDMDHENMFWYRQDPGLGLRLIYFSYDVKMKEKGDIPEGYSVSREKKERFSLILESASTNQTSMYLCASSPHSEPQHFGDGTRLSIL.

The chain couples TRBV5-1 to TRBJ1-2; perhaps TRBD1 as D (5 bases). CDR3 length equals 16 residues. CDR1 is SGHRS and CDR2 is YFSETQ in the germline V gene. Trimming removed 0 bases from V and 5 bases from J, with 17 bases in between. This chain's CDR3 is CASSLARDGGFYGYTF. The CDR3 DNA sequence: TGCGCCAGCAGCTTGGCTAGGGACGGCGGTTTTTATGGCTACACCTTC.

The chain is built from TRBV19 and TRBJ2-7; unclear D gene. Per germline, CDR1 LNHDA and CDR2 SQIVND (reference sequence). This CDR3 contains 14 residues. Trimming stripped 6 bases from V and 3 bases from J, with 15 bases between. CDR3 DNA sequence: TGTGCCAGTAGCACTTACGGACGTTTCTACGAGCAGTACTTC. This translates into CASSTYGRFYEQYF. Using reference TRBV19 and TRBJ2-7 for the parts outside the CDR3, the full variable domain is DGGITQSPKYLFRKEGQNVTLSCEQNLNHDAMYWYRQDPGQGLRLIYYSQIVNDFQKGDIAEGYSVSREKKESFPLTVTSAQKNPTAFYLCASSTYGRFYEQYFGPGTRLTVT.

The gene calls are TRBV7-2 and TRBJ2-1; 11 nucleotides match TRBD2. The junction had 8 bases not matched to a gene; V was cut back by 0 bases and J by 4 bases. The CDR3 runs 18 residues. Per germline, CDR1 SGHTA and CDR2 FQGNSA. The DNA for the CDR3 is TGTGCCAGCAGCTTAGCGGTCGGGGGACTAGCGGAATACAATGAGCAGTTCTTC. It specifies CASSLAVGGLAEYNEQFF.

The rearrangement joins TRBV7-2 to TRBJ2-2; TRBD2 aligns across 8 bases. Germline CDR1 reads SGHTA; CDR2 reads FQGNSA. Trimming at V came to 1 base and at J to 4 bases, leaving 8 bases not matched to a gene. The CDR3 length is 17 residues. The CDR3 DNA reads TGTGCCAGCAGCTTAGTACGGGGGGGGGAGGGCACCGGGGAGCTGTTTTTT. This encodes CASSLVRGGEGTGELFF.

This chain uses TRBV4-1 with TRBJ1-3, with 12 nucleotides matching TRBD1. J lost 0 bases, V lost 4 bases, and 16 bases had no gene match. CDR1 is MGHRA and CDR2 is YSYEKL in the germline V gene. This CDR3 comprises 21 residues. CDR3 DNA sequence: TGCGCCAGCAGCCTATACACCGGGACAGGGGGCTTCAGGTCCTCTGGAAACACCATATATTTT. This sequence encodes CASSLYTGTGGFRSSGNTIYF.

This chain uses TRBV4-1 with TRBJ1-2; tentative D call: TRBD1 (5 bases). Trimming stripped 1 base from V and 4 bases from J, with 10 bases between. CDR1 MGHRA and CDR2 YSYEKL come from the germline V gene. This CDR3 has 14 residues. CDR3 bases: TGCGCCAGCAGCCAAGTCGCCGGGACCTATGGCTACACCTTC. This sequence encodes CASSQVAGTYGYTF.

The genes are TRBV6-1 and TRBJ2-7; 14 nucleotides match TRBD2. CDR1 and CDR2 (germline): MNHNS, SASEGT. This CDR3 comprises 19 residues. Germline trimming cut 2 bases from V and 4 bases from J; bases unmatched to any gene: 13. For the CDR3, the DNA is TGTGCCAGCAGTGAAATTTGGGTGGGGACTAGCGGGAGATTGTACGAGCAGTACTTC. As protein: CASSEIWVGTSGRLYEQYF.

V and J are TRBV27 and TRBJ2-5; TRBD2 matches at 10 bases. Losses at the gene ends were 2 bases for V and 4 bases for J; bases not matched to a gene: 7. Germline CDR1 is MNHEY and CDR2 is SMNVEV (reference sequence). The CDR3 consists of 16 residues. In nucleotides, the CDR3 is TGTGCCAGCAGTTTACTAGCGGGAGTCGGGAGAGAGACCCAGTACTTC. Translating gives CASSLLAGVGRETQYF.

This sequence joins TRBV6-5 and TRBJ2-5, with 11 bases that match TRBD2. Germline CDR1 reads MNHEY; CDR2 reads SVGAGI. There are 15 residues in the CDR3. Trimming at V came to 4 bases and at J to 5 bases, leaving 6 bases not matched to a gene. DNA for the CDR3: TGTGCCAGCAGTTCTCTAGCGGGAGGTGGCGAGACCCAGTACTTC. Its translation: CASSSLAGGGETQYF.

The table lists this clone with a count of one. The genes are TRBV7-9 and TRBJ2-2; TRBD1 or TRBD2 may be the D gene (5 bases each). The CDR3 is 16 residues long. Germline V gives CDR1 SEHNR, CDR2 FQNEAQ (reference sequence). Trimming shortened V by 5 bases and J by 3 bases, and 16 bases separated the two germline ends. In nucleotides, the CDR3 is TGTGCCAGCAGCCGCTCCGGGGCAGGGTACACCGGGGAGCTGTTTTTT. It codes for CASSRSGAGYTGELFF.

The rearrangement joins TRBV5-6 to TRBJ2-1; 9 bases line up with TRBD2. Unmatched junction bases numbered 2, after V lost 4 bases and J lost 3 bases. Germline-derived CDR1 and CDR2 are SGHDT and YYEEEE. CDR3 size: 14 residues. The CDR3 here is CASSPSGVYNEQFF. In nucleotides, the CDR3 is TGTGCCAGCAGCCCTAGCGGGGTCTACAATGAGCAGTTCTTC.

V is TRBV28 and J is TRBJ2-5; a weak D match, TRBD1 (6 bases). Trimming took 4 bases from V and 2 from J, leaving 11 bases between them. The germline CDR1 and CDR2 sequences are MDHEN and SYDVKM. CDR3 length: 14 residues. The CDR3 DNA sequence: TGTGCCAGCAGTTCCAGGGGACATCAAGAGACCCAGTACTTC. Protein product: CASSSRGHQETQYF. Looking up the rest from reference TRBV28 and TRBJ2-5 gives the full variable domain: DVKVTQSSRYLVKRTGEKVFLECVQDMDHENMFWYRQDPGLGLRLIYFSYDVKMKEKGDIPEGYSVSREKKERFSLILESASTNQTSMYLCASSSRGHQETQYFGPGTRLLVL.

The genes are TRBV7-9 and TRBJ2-3, with TRBD2 matching over 8 bases. The CDR3 consists of 15 residues. Looked up from germline, CDR1 is SEHNR and CDR2 is FQNEAQ (reference sequence). J was trimmed by 1 base and V by 5 bases; bases with no gene match: 5. The CDR3, as DNA: TGTGCCAGCAGCGTGCGGGAGGTGGGCACAGATACGCAGTATTTT. Amino acids: CASSVREVGTDTQYF.

In DNA, the CDR3 is TGTGCCAGCAGCCAAGAATTATGGGAGTTCAATGAGCAGTTCTTC. This translates into CASSQELWEFNEQFF. V is TRBV4-2 and J is TRBJ2-1; weak D call: TRBD2 (5 bases). Germline CDR1 reads LGHNA; CDR2 reads YNFKEQ. The CDR3 has 15 residues. Trimming left V 0 bases short and J 6 bases short, with 12 bases between.

The chain recombines TRBV28 with TRBJ1-2; D not resolved. The CDR3 has 17 amino acids. Germline V gene sequence: CDR1 MDHEN, CDR2 SYDVKM. V shed 1 base and J shed 0 bases, with 15 bases lying between them. CDR3 protein: CASSLSIGSNSNYGYTF. Here the CDR3 DNA reads TGTGCCAGCAGTTTATCTATCGGCAGTAACTCTAACTATGGCTACACCTTC.

The CDR3 bases are TGTGCCATCAGTGAGTCGAATCCTTTTGAAGCTTTCTTT. It yields the protein CAISESNPFEAFF. This chain joins TRBV10-3 and TRBJ1-1; D is unclear. Germline loops: CDR1 ENHRY, CDR2 SYGVKD. The ends were cut back, 0 bases at V and 7 bases at J, with 9 bases in the middle. This CDR3 has 13 amino acids.

The chain carries TRBV29-1 and TRBJ2-7; TRBD1 matches 9 bases. The length of the CDR3 is 15 residues. Germline-derived CDR1 and CDR2 are SQVTM and ANQGSEA. V lost 7 bases, J lost 6 bases, and 16 bases stayed unmatched. The CDR3 coding sequence is TGCAGCGCCGGGGTTGCGGGACAGGGAGCCCTCGAGCAGTACTTC. It is translated as CSAGVAGQGALEQYF.

The V call is TRBV19, the J call TRBJ2-7, with 7 bases that match TRBD1. The V and J ends lost 5 bases and 5 bases, in that order; junction bases with no gene match: 6. CDR3 length equals 13 residues. Germline CDR1 and CDR2: LNHDA and SQIVND (reference sequence). The CDR3 sequence: CASSGTGVHEQYF. The CDR3 DNA is TGTGCCAGTAGTGGAACAGGGGTCCACGAGCAGTACTTC.

The chain is built from TRBV5-4 and TRBJ1-1; no definite D call. The CDR3 has 16 residues. V was clipped by 0 bases and J by 0 bases, with 12 bases between them. Germline loops: CDR1 SGHNT, CDR2 YYREEE (reference sequence). In nucleotides, the CDR3 is TGTGCCAGCAGCTTGGTGAGCGGAATCATGAACACTGAAGCTTTCTTT. This translates into CASSLVSGIMNTEAFF. Complete variable domain (other parts from reference TRBV5-4 and TRBJ1-1): ETGVTQSPTHLIKTRGQQVTLRCSSQSGHNTVSWYQQALGQGPQFIFQYYREEENGRGNFPPRFSGLQFPNYSSELNVNALELDDSALYLCASSLVSGIMNTEAFFGQGTRLTVV.

The V call is TRBV19, the J call TRBJ2-2, with D perhaps assigned TRBD1 or TRBD2 (5 bases each). Germline CDR1 reads LNHDA; CDR2 reads SQIVND (reference sequence). The V end lost 6 bases, the J end lost 5 bases, and 13 bases lay between the germline ends. The CDR3 contains 14 residues. The CDR3 bases are TGTGCCAGTAGCTCCGGGACCGCGACCGGGGAGCTGTTTTTT. As protein: CASSSGTATGELFF.

In nucleotides, the CDR3 is TGTGCCAGCAGTTTGAGGACAGACGGGACTGAAGCTTTCTTT. Protein product: CASSLRTDGTEAFF. The genes are TRBV27 and TRBJ1-1, with TRBD1 as a possible D gene (6 bases). Germline loops: CDR1 MNHEY, CDR2 SMNVEV (reference sequence). The CDR3 has 14 residues. The V end lost 3 bases, the J end lost 5 bases, and 13 bases lay between the germline ends.